Sequencing of this T cell receptor (beta chain) was carried out in a study of cytomegalovirus exposure and HLA in healthy donors. Findings and caveats of the study: Some V segments (TRBV6-2 and TRBV6-3 among them) were excluded as indistinguishable. A previous analysis found most TCR beta V segments productive roughly 90% or roughly 30% of the time.

The CDR3 length is 16 residues. In regard to this clone: Its antigen is not identified.

The study ran its PCR with 60 Vbeta and 13 Jbeta primers. This table comes from immunoSEQ multiplex PCR, and its TCRdb copy is limited to in-frame clones, with some not included. The repertoire holds some 120,000 clones, with roughly 74% as singletons. This TCR was sampled from a woman aged 45-59 years in good health and CMV-seropositive. The gene calls are TRBV21-1 and TRBJ2-6; TRBD1 is the table's D call, not checked against the DNA. TRBV21-1 is marked as a pseudogene. The sequenced sample was PBMCs. CDR3 sequence: CARRPGQYSGANVLTF. The CDR3 nucleotides read TGTGCCAGAAGACCGGGACAGTACTCTGGGGCCAACGTCCTGACTTTC.